This passage covers 20 T cell receptor beta chains from one sample sequenced in a study of CD8 T cells in ankylosing spondylitis. Study-wide results and caveats: Made up of about eight highly homologous variants, a TCR beta motif appeared characteristic of ankylosing spondylitis blood.

From the 5' RACE reads, TCRdb called clonotypes with MiXCR, one entry per CDR3 protein. This table has around 430,000 distinct CDR3 sequences, 17% appearing once. Their target antigens are unknown. Sequenced input: blood, either unsorted or a sorted T cell fraction (not recorded which). These receptors were collected from a male donor with ankylosing spondylitis.

This clonotype was detected only a few times. V is TRBV12-3 or TRBV12-4 and J is TRBJ1-2; D is ambiguous. The germline V and J ends were trimmed by 2 bases and 2 bases, with 6 bases remaining between them. The CDR3 is made up of 13 amino acids. The DNA for the CDR3 is TGTGCCAGCAGTTTACAGGACAACTATGGCTACACCTTC. Its translation is CASSLQDNYGYTF.

The V call is TRBV30, the J call TRBJ2-3; 10 bases are a match to TRBD2. The V and J ends lost 3 bases and 1 base, in that order; junction bases with no gene match: 4. Germline V gene lookup returns CDR1 GTSNPN and CDR2 SVGIG (reference sequence). The CDR3 length is 15 residues. The CDR3 loop is CAWRGGLAGTDTQYF. The CDR3 nucleotides read TGTGCCTGGAGGGGAGGACTAGCGGGCACAGATACGCAGTATTTT.

On this clonotype itself: A much larger clone is a single base away; this may be a read error. V is TRBV7-2 and J is TRBJ2-3; D may be TRBD1 or TRBD2 (5 bases each). The CDR3 is 14 amino acids. Germline V gene sequence: CDR1 SGHTA, CDR2 FQGNSA. CDR3 residues: CANSPGRFLDTQYF. DNA for the CDR3: TGTGCCAACAGCCCGGGACGGTTTTTAGATACGCAGTATTTT.

The chain joins TRBV20-1 to TRBJ1-1; D gene ambiguous. Germline CDR1 DFQATT, CDR2 SNEGSKA (reference sequence). CDR3 length equals 12 residues. The CDR3, as DNA: TGCAGGCCCCGTGGTGTGCCCGGTGAAGCTTTCTTT. Protein product: CRPRGVPGEAFF.

In its sample, this clonotype was seen many times. The CDR3 spells CASSIQGGTDTQYF. CDR3 sequence (DNA): TGTGCCAGCAGTATACAGGGGGGCACAGATACGCAGTATTTT. The rearrangement uses TRBV12-3 or TRBV12-4 and TRBJ2-3; 8 bases are a match to TRBD1. The trim removed 5 bases at V and 1 base at J, leaving 2 bases unmatched. The CDR3 runs to 14 residues.

J is TRBJ2-3 and V is TRBV4-3, with 11 bases lining up with TRBD1. Unmatched junction bases numbered 8, after V lost 5 bases and J lost 4 bases. Germline V CDR1 and CDR2: LGHNA, YSLEER. The CDR3 length is 16 residues. CDR3 protein: CASSYQPGQGADTQYF. The CDR3 nucleotides read TGCGCCAGCAGCTATCAGCCGGGACAGGGGGCAGATACGCAGTATTTT.

This clonotype was detected once. The J gene is TRBJ2-7, the V gene TRBV19; no clear D gene. The CDR3 consists of 14 residues. The ends were cut back, 1 base at V and 1 base at J, with 8 bases in the middle. From germline, CDR1 is LNHDA and CDR2 SQIVND (reference sequence). CDR3 in amino acids: CASSIAGKSYEQYF. CDR3 bases: TGTGCCAGTAGTATAGCCGGCAAATCCTACGAGCAGTACTTC.

This chain connects TRBV30 to TRBJ1-6, with 9 bases fitting TRBD1. Germline V CDR1 and CDR2: GTSNPN, SVGIG (reference sequence). This CDR3 comprises 13 residues. With V trimmed by 8 bases and J by 8 bases, 7 bases remained unmatched. CDR3 DNA sequence: TGTGCCGCGGAGGGACAGGGACATTCACCCCTCCACTTT. Translated, it gives CAAEGQGHSPLHF.

In this sample, this clonotype turned up a few times. The CDR3 nucleotides are TGTGCCAGCAAGGCACGGTCCGGGATGCCCCAGCATTTT. As protein: CASKARSGMPQHF. The chain recombines TRBV21-1 with TRBJ1-5; whether TRBD1, the table's D call, matches the DNA was not checked. TRBV21-1 is designated a pseudogene. CDR3 length: 13 residues.

The sample holds a few counts of this clonotype. The chain has TRBV12-3 or TRBV12-4 and TRBJ2-5; perhaps TRBD1 as D (7 bases). The CDR3 sequence is 17 residues long. Trimming took off 5 bases at V and 2 bases at J, with 21 bases between the two ends. The CDR3 reads CASSTQGGGTEQETQYF. DNA for the CDR3: TGTGCCAGCAGTACTCAAGGAGGGGGGACAGAGCAAGAGACCCAGTACTTC.

This chain joins TRBV3-1 and TRBJ2-1; 8 bases fit TRBD2. Germline V gene data show CDR1 as LGHDT and CDR2 as YNNKEL (reference sequence). Trimming cost V 4 bases and J 4 bases; bases outside gene matches: 6. This CDR3 spans 15 amino acids. The CDR3 spells CASSRGGTSYNEQFF. Here the CDR3 DNA reads TGTGCCAGCAGCCGCGGGGGGACTTCTTACAATGAGCAGTTCTTC.

In its sample, this clonotype was seen a few times. The chain has TRBV6-2 or TRBV6-3 and TRBJ1-1; D unclear. This CDR3 region has 13 residues. The V gene lost 0 bases and the J gene lost 4 bases, with 6 bases spanning the gap. Germline assignment: CDR1 MNHEY and CDR2 SVGEGT. For the CDR3, the DNA is TGTGCCAGCAGTTACTCTCCGGCCACTGAAGCTTTCTTT. It codes for CASSYSPATEAFF.

The chain uses TRBV20-1 and TRBJ1-2, with a possible D match to TRBD1 (6 bases). Looked up from germline, CDR1 is DFQATT and CDR2 is SNEGSKA (reference sequence). This CDR3 spans 15 amino acids. V gave up 0 bases and J gave up 4 bases, with 15 bases separating them. The CDR3 nucleotides are TGCAGTGCTAGAGATGCGGGACAACCTTCCTATGGCTACACCTTC. This sequence encodes CSARDAGQPSYGYTF.

This clonotype appeared many times. This chain joins TRBV12-3 or TRBV12-4 and TRBJ2-3; D uncertain. Trimming cost V 1 base and J 2 bases, with 7 bases left between them. The CDR3 is 14 residues long. This CDR3 is CASSLGQLTDTQYF. Written as DNA, the CDR3 is TGTGCCAGCAGTTTAGGGCAGCTCACAGATACGCAGTATTTT.

This clonotype appeared a few times. V gene TRBV12-3 or TRBV12-4 combines with J gene TRBJ2-3; TRBD2 matches 8 bases. CDR3 length equals 17 residues. Losses at the gene ends were 2 bases for V and 2 bases for J; bases not matched to a gene: 9. The DNA of the CDR3 is TGTGCCAGCAGTTTATTTGGGGCGGGGGGCTTCACAGATACGCAGTATTTT. Its translation is CASSLFGAGGFTDTQYF.

V is TRBV20-1 and J is TRBJ2-1, with 7 bases matching TRBD1. The ends lost 6 bases at V and 6 bases at J; junction bases unmatched: 8. CDR3 length: 13 residues. Germline-derived CDR1 and CDR2 are DFQATT and SNEGSKA (reference sequence). CDR3 DNA sequence: TGCAGTGCCTCCGGGACAGCTGTCAATGAGCAGTTCTTC. Its protein product is CSASGTAVNEQFF.

This clonotype was seen a handful of times. The V and J genes are TRBV6-2 or TRBV6-3 and TRBJ1-5; D is unclear. Trimming shortened V by 5 bases and J by 7 bases, and 15 bases separated the two germline ends. The CDR3 runs to 14 residues. The germline V gene encodes CDR1 MNHEY and CDR2 SVGEGT. CDR3 in amino acids: CASSPLMSRQPQHF. CDR3 DNA sequence: TGTGCCAGCAGTCCCCTAATGTCAAGACAGCCCCAGCATTTT.

The chain links TRBV30 to TRBJ1-2; D is uncertain. The CDR3 length is 15 residues. Germline CDR1 GTSNPN, CDR2 SVGIG (reference sequence). The V gene lost 3 bases and the J gene lost 1 base, with 15 bases spanning the gap. The CDR3 DNA reads as TGTGCCTGGAGCCTTAAGGCTCAGAGTAACTATGGCTACACCTTC. Protein sequence: CAWSLKAQSNYGYTF.

This clonotype was recorded many times. Here the CDR3 reads CASSQYGGRSTGELFF. The CDR3 region has the DNA TGTGCCAGCAGCCAATACGGGGGGAGGTCCACCGGGGAGCTGTTTTTT. The chain joins TRBV3-1 to TRBJ2-2, with 7 positions matching TRBD2. Looked up from germline, CDR1 is LGHDT and CDR2 is YNNKEL (reference sequence). This CDR3 region has 16 residues. The V and J ends lost 2 bases and 4 bases, in that order; junction bases with no gene match: 7. Using reference TRBV3-1 and TRBJ2-2 for the parts outside the CDR3, the full variable domain is DTAVSQTPKYLVTQMGNDKSIKCEQNLGHDTMYWYKQDSKKFLKIMFSYNNKELIINETVPNRFSPKSPDKAHLNLHINSLELGDSAVYFCASSQYGGRSTGELFFGEGSRLTVL.

This clonotype was detected many times. The gene calls are TRBV6-1 and TRBJ1-5; 7 nucleotides align to TRBD1. Trimming cost V 8 bases and J 0 bases; bases outside gene matches: 4. CDR1 MNHNS and CDR2 SASEGT come from the germline V gene. The CDR3 contains 14 residues. In nucleotides, the CDR3 is TGTGCCAGCTGGGCAGGGGGTAGCAATCAGCCCCAGCATTTT. Amino acids: CASWAGGSNQPQHF.